The 18 T cell receptor beta chains in this list originate from one sample, sequenced in a study of shared clonotypes between healthy human individuals. Data came from immunoSEQ multiplex PCR; TCRdb stores just in-frame clones and leaves some out. The sample lists roughly 2.1 million clones; roughly 91% were seen once. As defined, naive CD8 cells were CD45RO-negative and positively selected for CCR7, with terminally differentiated effector memory CD45RA+ cells excluded. Source material: naive CD8+ T cells from PBMCs. The receptors originated from a man between 18 and 29 years old in good health. Some clones in this sample may be carry-over from other donors' samples.

The V gene is TRBV28, the J gene TRBJ2-5, with unresolved D. The tail of the sequence fits TRBJ2-7 better, so the J call may be wrong. Germline V gives CDR1 MDHEN, CDR2 SYDVKM. The CDR3 spans 12 residues. Here the CDR3 DNA reads TGTGCCAGCAGTTTAGGGTTTGACGAGCAGTACTTC. Translation gives CASSLGFDEQYF.

The chain is built from TRBV28 and TRBJ1-3; D may be TRBD1 (6 bases). Between the trimmed V and J ends, which lost 5 bases and 3 bases, there was a span of 20 bases. The CDR3 sequence is 17 residues long. Germline CDR1 is MDHEN and CDR2 is SYDVKM. The CDR3 spells CASSPVGGRGDGNTIYF. The CDR3 coding sequence is TGTGCCAGCAGTCCCGTCGGGGGCAGGGGAGATGGAAACACCATATATTTT.

This clone came up once. V and J are TRBV9 and TRBJ2-6; D remains ambiguous. The V end lost 2 bases, the J end lost 2 bases, and 14 bases lay between the germline ends. This CDR3 has 17 amino acids. Germline CDR1 is SGDLS and CDR2 is YYNGEE. The CDR3 region has the DNA TGTGCCAGCAGCGTCGAGTTAAATGGGGCTGGGGCCAACGTCCTGACTTTC. Protein product: CASSVELNGAGANVLTF.

This chain uses TRBV4-3 with TRBJ2-3; 8 bases line up with TRBD1. The V segment lost 2 bases and the J segment 4 bases; nucleotides outside the gene matches: 8. Per germline, CDR1 LGHNA and CDR2 YSLEER. This CDR3 contains 16 residues. The CDR3 spells CASSQPRGLGADTQYF. In nucleotides, the CDR3 is TGCGCCAGCAGCCAACCCAGGGGGCTGGGGGCAGATACGCAGTATTTT.

The chain links TRBV14 to TRBJ2-1; 9 bases match TRBD2. Germline CDR1 is SGHDN and CDR2 is FVKESK. The CDR3 sequence is 16 residues long. Trimming removed 4 bases from V and 3 bases from J; junction bases left unmatched: 7. The CDR3 loop reads CASSPSGEPYYNEQFF. For the CDR3, the DNA is TGTGCCAGCAGCCCTAGCGGGGAACCCTACTACAATGAGCAGTTCTTC.

The rearrangement joins TRBV5-1 to TRBJ2-1; D might be TRBD2 (6 bases). This CDR3 region has 14 residues. Germline values: CDR1 SGHRS, CDR2 YFSETQ. V dropped 4 bases and J dropped 3 bases, with 11 bases sitting between them. The CDR3 reads CASSPGTLYNEQFF. The CDR3 nucleotides read TGCGCCAGCAGCCCCGGGACTCTCTACAATGAGCAGTTCTTC.

This clone was picked up a small number of times. This rearrangement joins TRBV5-1 to TRBJ2-1; D not certain. Germline-derived CDR1 and CDR2 are SGHRS and YFSETQ. V dropped 0 bases and J dropped 0 bases, with 10 bases sitting between them. The length of the CDR3 is 16 residues. The CDR3 sequence: CASSLGTTSSYNEQFF. In DNA, the CDR3 is TGCGCCAGCAGCTTGGGCACGACGAGCTCCTACAATGAGCAGTTCTTC.

The chain employs TRBV25-1 and TRBJ2-7; D may be TRBD1 (5 bases). Germline loops: CDR1 MGHDK, CDR2 SYGVNS. The CDR3 runs 16 residues. V dropped 2 bases and J dropped 3 bases, with 17 bases sitting between them. CDR3 sequence: CASSERGGHIGYEQYF. The CDR3 coding sequence is TGTGCCAGCAGTGAAAGGGGTGGCCACATAGGCTACGAGCAGTACTTC.

This chain links TRBV19 with TRBJ1-5; a possible D gene is TRBD1 (6 bases). V shed 7 bases and J shed 7 bases, with 23 bases lying between them. CDR1 is LNHDA and CDR2 is SQIVND in the germline V gene (reference sequence). The CDR3 runs 16 residues. CDR3 DNA sequence: TGTGCCAGTACCCTAGCATATACAGGGTCGAGGCAGCCCCAGCATTTT. It specifies CASTLAYTGSRQPQHF.

The chain uses TRBV25-1 and TRBJ1-1; tentatively, D is TRBD1 (6 bases). The germline V and J ends were trimmed by 6 bases and 1 base, with 12 bases remaining between them. CDR3 length: 14 amino acids. Germline CDR1 reads MGHDK; CDR2 reads SYGVNS. The CDR3 loop is CASSAGHSNTEAFF. DNA of the CDR3: TGTGCCAGCAGCGCGGGACACTCGAACACTGAAGCTTTCTTT.

Concerning this clone: Germline and junction disagree at one end, which may indicate a read error. The rearrangement joins TRBV5-4 to TRBJ2-5; a weak D match, TRBD2 (5 bases). CDR1 SGHNT and CDR2 YYREEE come from the germline V gene (reference sequence). The CDR3 is made up of 13 amino acids. CDR3 residues: CASGTFRGEAQYF. The DNA for the CDR3 is TGTGCCAGCGGAACCTTCCGGGGAGAGGCCCAGTACTTC.

With respect to this clone: The junction and the germline gene differ at one end; a read error may be behind it. The rearrangement uses TRBV2 and TRBJ2-7, with 9 bases fitting TRBD1. The CDR3 spans 13 residues. Germline V CDR1 and CDR2: SNHLY, FYNNEI. The CDR3 DNA sequence: TGTGCCAGCACTGAAGGGACAGGGTACGAGCAGTACTTC. It specifies CASTEGTGYEQYF.

The genes are TRBV28 and TRBJ2-6, with D perhaps TRBD1 or TRBD2 (5 bases each). Germline V gene lookup returns CDR1 MDHEN and CDR2 SYDVKM. The CDR3 is made up of 15 amino acids. Trimming left V 2 bases short and J 3 bases short, with 8 bases between. CDR3 nucleotide sequence: TGTGCCAGCAGTTTAGAGGGGCGTGGGGCCAACGTCCTGACTTTC. It translates to CASSLEGRGANVLTF.

The rearrangement joins TRBV7-9 to TRBJ2-2; 8 bases fit TRBD1. CDR1 SEHNR and CDR2 FQNEAQ come from the germline V gene (reference sequence). The CDR3 extends over 15 amino acids. V lost 4 bases and J lost 3; bases outside the gene matches: 4. The CDR3 coding sequence is TGTGCCAGCAGCTCGCAGGGGGCTGACACCGGGGAGCTGTTTTTT. Translation gives CASSSQGADTGELFF.

The V gene is TRBV4-2, the J gene TRBJ2-1; 9 bases agree with TRBD2. The trim removed 4 bases at V and 9 bases at J, leaving 7 bases unmatched. In germline, CDR1 is LGHNA, CDR2 YNFKEQ. CDR3 length: 14 residues. The CDR3 DNA follows: TGTGCCAGCAGCCCGGGACTAGCCAAGGGTGAGCAGTTCTTC. Translating it yields CASSPGLAKGEQFF.

The chain recombines TRBV19 with TRBJ1-1; D is possibly TRBD1 (5 bases). Germline CDR1 and CDR2: LNHDA and SQIVND (reference sequence). The ends were cut back, 6 bases at V and 2 bases at J, with 22 bases in the middle. This CDR3 is built from 17 residues. Here the CDR3 DNA reads TGTGCCAGTAGGCTAGGGGAGCTCGCGACCTTAAACACTGAAGCTTTCTTT. This translates into CASRLGELATLNTEAFF.

The rearrangement joins TRBV4-1 to TRBJ1-3, with D hard to call. Germline V gene data show CDR1 as MGHRA and CDR2 as YSYEKL. Trimming stripped 1 base from V and 3 bases from J, with 7 bases between. This CDR3 is built from 14 residues. In DNA form, the CDR3 reads TGCGCCAGCAGCCAAGTCGGGGATGGAAACACCATATATTTT. Its protein is CASSQVGDGNTIYF.

The J gene is TRBJ1-2, the V gene TRBV19; D call uncertain. V dropped 1 base and J dropped 3 bases, with 12 bases sitting between them. CDR3 length: 15 residues. Germline lookup yields CDR1 LNHDA and CDR2 SQIVND (reference sequence). In nucleotides, the CDR3 is TGTGCCAGTAGTATAGGACACTTGGCCGACTATGGCTACACCTTC. Translated, it gives CASSIGHLADYGYTF.